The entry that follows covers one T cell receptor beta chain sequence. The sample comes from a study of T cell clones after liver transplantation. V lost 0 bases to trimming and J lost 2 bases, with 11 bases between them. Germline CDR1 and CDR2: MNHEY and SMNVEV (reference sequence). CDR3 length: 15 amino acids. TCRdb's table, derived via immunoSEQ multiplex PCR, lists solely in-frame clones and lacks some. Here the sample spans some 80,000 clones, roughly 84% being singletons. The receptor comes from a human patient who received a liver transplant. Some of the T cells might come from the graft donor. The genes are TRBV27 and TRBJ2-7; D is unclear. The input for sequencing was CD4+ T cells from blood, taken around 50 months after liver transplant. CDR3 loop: CASSLSTVPTYEQYF. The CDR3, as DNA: TGTGCCAGCAGTTTATCCACAGTTCCAACCTACGAGCAGTACTTC.